The next 10 T cell receptor beta chains were all read from a single sample in a study of T cell repertoires in cytomegalovirus infection. TCRdb reprocessed the reads via MiXCR and lists one record per CDR3 protein. This sample carries 150,000 to 200,000 distinct CDR3 sequences, roughly 9% of them seen once, and the ten largest clones take about 5%. The sequenced sample consisted of PBMCs. The origin of the receptors is a human donor in good health (CMV status not recorded). Some clones in this sample may be carry-over from other donors' samples.

The gene calls are TRBV5-4 and TRBJ2-3; D unclear. Germline CDR1 is SGHNT and CDR2 is YYREEE (reference sequence). The CDR3 is 13 amino acids. V was trimmed by 0 bases and J by 6 bases, leaving 8 bases between them. This chain's CDR3 is CASSLAAKDTQYF. The CDR3 nucleotides read TGTGCCAGCAGCTTGGCGGCGAAGGATACGCAGTATTTT.

In this sample, this clonotype turned up many times. The V call is TRBV6-2 or TRBV6-3, the J call TRBJ1-2; 10 bases map to TRBD1. The CDR3 consists of 15 residues. Germline V gene sequence: CDR1 MNHEY, CDR2 SVGEGT. V gave up 5 bases and J gave up 7 bases; unmatched junction bases: 10. Here the CDR3 DNA reads TGTGCCAGCAGTGACGGGACAGGGGATGCAGTTGGCTACACCTTC. It yields the protein CASSDGTGDAVGYTF.

The CDR3 nucleotides read TGCAGCGTTGAATCCGTCCCGGGACAGGGAGGATACGAGCAGTACTTC. Amino acid sequence: CSVESVPGQGGYEQYF. This rearrangement joins TRBV29-1 to TRBJ2-7; 9 positions match TRBD1. CDR1 and CDR2 (germline): SQVTM, ANQGSEA. This CDR3 is 16 amino acids long. Trimming took 2 bases from V and 4 from J; bases not matched to a gene: 12.

This clonotype was detected ten times or more. The V and J genes are TRBV7-9 and TRBJ1-1; possible D gene TRBD1, 5 bases. CDR1 and CDR2 (germline): SEHNR, FQNEAQ (reference sequence). The CDR3 loop spans 15 amino acids. V was pared by 5 bases and J by 3 bases, with 16 bases between. CDR3 nucleotide sequence: TGTGCCAGCAGCAACCGGGGGGTCGGGGACACTGAAGCTTTCTTT. This translates into CASSNRGVGDTEAFF.

This clonotype has a count of ten or more. The rearrangement joins TRBV12-5 to TRBJ1-1; D is undetermined. Germline CDR1 reads LGHNT; CDR2 reads FRNRAP. The CDR3 runs 12 residues. V was trimmed by 2 bases and J by 7 bases, leaving 8 bases between them. The CDR3 DNA reads as TGTGCTAGTGGTTTGTCCAGAAGTGAAGCTTTCTTT. Its translation is CASGLSRSEAFF.

The sample holds many counts of this clonotype. The V and J genes are TRBV7-2 and TRBJ1-1, with D perhaps TRBD1 (6 bases). The CDR3 covers 13 residues. V was clipped by 5 bases and J by 10 bases, with 17 bases between them. The germline CDR1 and CDR2 sequences are SGHTA and FQGNSA. The CDR3 DNA follows: TGTGCCAGCAGCCGCGGCGGCGGACAGCGAGCTTTCTTT. This sequence encodes CASSRGGGQRAFF. Variable domain in full (rest from reference TRBV7-2 and TRBJ1-1): GAGVSQSPSNKVTEKGKDVELRCDPISGHTALYWYRQSLGQGLEFLIYFQGNSAPDKSGLPSDRFSAERTGGSVSTLTIQRTQQEDSAVYLCASSRGGGQRAFFGQGTRLTVV.

This clonotype was observed many times. This rearrangement joins TRBV7-2 to TRBJ2-3; no clear D gene. This CDR3 contains 14 residues. Trimming shortened V by 3 bases and J by 0 bases, and 7 bases separated the two germline ends. The germline V gene has CDR1 SGHTA and CDR2 FQGNSA. The CDR3 is CASSLIGSTDTQYF. The CDR3, as DNA: TGTGCCAGCAGCTTGATAGGCAGCACAGATACGCAGTATTTT.

This clonotype was observed many times. The chain employs TRBV14 and TRBJ1-3, with D uncertain. This CDR3 has 15 amino acids. V was trimmed by 0 bases and J by 0 bases, leaving 6 bases between them. Germline lookup yields CDR1 SGHDN and CDR2 FVKESK. CDR3 bases: TGTGCCAGCAGCCAAGATGGGCTCTCTGGAAACACCATATATTTT. Encoded protein: CASSQDGLSGNTIYF.

The chain couples TRBV5-6 to TRBJ2-1; TRBD1 is a possible D gene (6 bases). The CDR3 is 15 amino acids. Germline V gene sequence: CDR1 SGHDT, CDR2 YYEEEE. Deletions cut 5 bases from V and 7 bases from J, with 19 bases between. CDR3 protein: CASRGQPPSGNEQFF. The CDR3 DNA sequence: TGTGCCAGCAGAGGACAGCCCCCTTCGGGGAATGAGCAGTTCTTC.

This clonotype has ten or more counts. The chain recombines TRBV15 with TRBJ1-6; D not resolved. Germline V gives CDR1 LNHNV, CDR2 YYDKDF (reference sequence). The CDR3 has 16 residues. The V end lost 0 bases, the J end lost 14 bases, and 20 bases lay between the germline ends. CDR3 in DNA: TGTGCCACCAGCAGAGATTTCGCCTCCGTAGGGATCACCCTCCACTTT. This gives the protein CATSRDFASVGITLHF.